Each of the 11 T cell receptor beta chains below was sequenced from the same sample in a study of preoperative IRX-2 immunotherapy in early breast cancer. Noted treatment: preoperative locoregional IRX-2 cytokine immunotherapy. Sequenced by immunoSEQ multiplex PCR; TCRdb stores in-frame clones only, minus some. The table records tens of thousands of clones, around nine tenths of them present only once. Sequencing was performed on tumor tissue, taken after IRX-2 immunotherapy. The receptors shown here come from a human donor with breast cancer.

The CDR3 DNA follows: TGTGCCAGCAGGGGGGGGGCAGGTAATCAGCCCCAGCATTTT. Translated: CASRGGAGNQPQHF. The J gene is TRBJ1-5, the V gene TRBV6-8; tentatively, D is TRBD1 (6 bases). Trimming removed 6 bases at V and 4 bases at J, with 13 bases between. This CDR3 is 14 amino acids long. Germline CDR1 reads MNHGY; CDR2 reads SAAAGT.

This clone showed up just once. The chain is built from TRBV12-5 and TRBJ1-1; D ambiguous. The CDR3 contains 13 residues. Germline lookup yields CDR1 LGHNT and CDR2 FRNRAP. As DNA, the CDR3 is TGTGCCAGCAATATTCGCAGGAGCCTGTCCGCTTTCTTT. Translated: CASNIRRSLSAFF.

The chain recombines TRBV11-3 with TRBJ2-3, with TRBD2 as a possible D gene (6 bases). Germline CDR1 reads SGHNT; CDR2 reads YENEEA. The CDR3 totals 17 residues. V was cut by 3 bases and J by 6 bases, with 22 bases left in between. CDR3 DNA: TGTGCCAGCAGCTTGTCTCCGGGGGTGCCTCTCACGGATACGCAGTATTTT. Encoded protein: CASSLSPGVPLTDTQYF.

The chain's CDR3 is CASRTGTANTEAFF. In DNA, the CDR3 is TGTGCCAGCAGGACCGGGACAGCCAACACTGAAGCTTTCTTT. The genes are TRBV6-8 and TRBJ1-1, with 7 bases fitting TRBD1. The CDR3 runs to 14 residues. From germline, CDR1 is MNHGY and CDR2 SAAAGT. The J segment lost 2 bases and the V segment lost 6 bases, leaving 6 bases of the junction unmatched.

The genes are TRBV6-8 and TRBJ1-4; TRBD1 might be the D (5 bases). The length of the CDR3 is 15 residues. V was trimmed by 4 bases and J by 8 bases, leaving 17 bases between them. Germline values: CDR1 MNHGY, CDR2 SAAAGT. CDR3 nucleotide sequence: TGTGCCAGCAGTTTCCAGGGAGTATCGGAGGAAAAACTGTTTTTT. It translates to CASSFQGVSEEKLFF.

The gene calls are TRBV6-8 and TRBJ1-1, with D perhaps matching TRBD1 (6 bases). The CDR3 covers 13 residues. The V end was cut by 9 bases, the J end by 5 bases, with 16 bases between. Germline V gene data show CDR1 as MNHGY and CDR2 as SAAAGT. CDR3 amino acids: CASTMGAGTEAFF. The CDR3 DNA reads TGTGCCAGTACAATGGGGGCGGGTACTGAAGCTTTCTTT.

This clone has a single count. At one of its ends the junction is not consistent with the germline gene, which may arise from a read error. The gene calls are TRBV7-6 and TRBJ2-3, with 13 bases aligning to TRBD2. CDR1 is SGHVS, CDR2 FNYEAQ, per germline. CDR3 length: 15 amino acids. In DNA, the CDR3 is TGTGCTAGCAGCTTTTGGACTAGCGGGAGAGATACGCAGTATTTT. It is translated as CASSFWTSGRDTQYF.

V usage is TRBV4-1 and J usage is TRBJ2-7; D is unclear. The ends were cut back, 1 base at V and 2 bases at J, with 15 bases in the middle. Germline V lookup: CDR1 MGHRA, CDR2 YSYEKL. This CDR3 comprises 16 residues. The CDR3 loop is CASSQVASSVPYEQYV. DNA for the CDR3: TGCGCCAGCAGCCAAGTTGCTTCTAGTGTCCCCTACGAGCAGTACGTC.

The rearrangement uses TRBV11-3 and TRBJ2-5; 8 positions agree with TRBD2. The CDR3 covers 16 residues. The germline CDR1 and CDR2 sequences are SGHNT and YENEEA. The junction had 9 bases not matched to a gene; V was cut back by 4 bases and J by 2 bases. This chain's CDR3 is CASSSTKLAEQETQYF. The CDR3 DNA reads TGTGCCAGCAGCTCCACCAAACTAGCGGAACAAGAGACCCAGTACTTC.

The rearrangement joins TRBV6-8 to TRBJ2-6, with D tentatively TRBD1 (6 bases). Germline V gives CDR1 MNHGY, CDR2 SAAAGT. The CDR3 contains 20 residues. The V end lost 9 bases, the J end lost 0 bases, and 27 bases lay between the germline ends. CDR3 sequence: CARDFGQKALISSGANVLTF. The CDR3 bases are TGTGCCAGGGACTTCGGACAGAAAGCCCTGATTTCCTCTGGGGCCAACGTCCTGACTTTC.

The chain uses TRBV29-1 and TRBJ2-1; 12 positions match TRBD1. CDR1 is SQVTM and CDR2 is ANQGSEA in the germline V gene. The CDR3 has 15 residues. V dropped 8 bases and J dropped 10; count of bases not matched to a gene: 15. The CDR3 DNA is TGCAGCCAGCAGTACTGGGACAGGGGGCGAGAGGAGCAGTTCTTC. It specifies CSQQYWDRGREEQFF.